This TCR beta chain was retrieved from a study of T cell repertoires in cytomegalovirus infection. Study as a whole: Matching HLA type, along with CMV infection, was indicated by public TCR beta signatures.

Germline V gives CDR1 MDHEN, CDR2 SYDVKM. V was pared by 8 bases and J by 4 bases, with 14 bases of the junction left unmatched. The CDR3 is 16 amino acids. As regards this clonotype: Its antigen is not identified.

Whole-study results and caveats: CMV-specific TCR beta clonotypes restricted by HLA-C were the ones dominating the ex vivo response. The study identified carriers of CMV plus the relevant HLA from cumulative public TCR beta family frequency.

TCRdb analysed the reads with MiXCR anew, one entry per CDR3 protein. The sample contains about 60,000 distinct CDR3 sequences, more than 25% of which appear only once. The sequenced material came from PBMCs, sequenced either directly or after in vitro stimulation (not recorded which). The clonotype was recovered from a human donor in good health (CMV status not recorded). Some clones in this sample may be carry-over from other donors' samples. The chain carries TRBV28 and TRBJ1-5; 7 bases map to TRBD1. CDR3 DNA sequence: TGTGCCAGCGAAGGGACAGTTTTAGTGAGGAATCAGCCCCAGCATTTT. It is translated as CASEGTVLVRNQPQHF. Together with reference TRBV28 and TRBJ1-5, the CDR3 gives the full variable domain: DVKVTQSSRYLVKRTGEKVFLECVQDMDHENMFWYRQDPGLGLRLIYFSYDVKMKEKGDIPEGYSVSREKKERFSLILESASTNQTSMYLCASEGTVLVRNQPQHFGDGTRLSIL.